This T cell receptor (beta chain) was sequenced for a study of OX40 agonist ivuxolimab in advanced cancers. Concerning the study at large: Ivuxolimab was an agonistic, fully human IgG2 monoclonal antibody directed against OX40 (CD134), a costimulatory receptor. The paper covers the monotherapy dose-escalation part of the phase I ivuxolimab trial, which included N of about 56 patients. Intravenous ivuxolimab was administered to patients every 2 weeks at six dose levels: 0.01, 0.1, 0.3, 1.5, 3 and 10 mg/kg. Patients were allowed to have had prior anti-PD-1, anti-PD-L1 or anti-CTLA-4 therapy, and 30% to 40% of the dose-escalation patients had previously received checkpoint inhibitors. A male proportion of roughly 85% and a mean age of roughly 55 years, ranging from roughly 23 to 79, were recorded for the dose-escalation cohort. Partial responses occurred in three dose-escalation patients, of whom one had hepatocellular carcinoma and two had cutaneous melanoma. Of the 50 or so patients in dose escalation, about 19 had hepatocellular carcinoma, some 15 had melanoma, 9 had renal cell carcinoma and 9 had head and neck cancer. Peripheral TCRbeta sequencing was intended to test whether TCR sequence diversity was altered and clonal T-cell expansion was caused by ivuxolimab.

The trial excluded patients who had a history of autoimmune disease or who were on systemic immunosuppression. Peripheral blood for TCR sequencing was collected from all dose cohorts at baseline, on cycle 4 day 1, and on cycle 7 day 1. Samples came from an open-label, multicenter, first-in-human phase I dose-escalation trial of ivuxolimab. Adults with locally advanced or metastatic melanoma, renal cell, hepatocellular, or head and neck squamous cell carcinoma were enrolled in the trial. CD4+ and CD8+ T cells were sorted separately from peripheral blood before TCR sequencing. V ends up 3 bases short and J 3 bases short, with an unmatched junction base count of 6. From cysteine to phenylalanine, the CDR3 is 15 amino acids long. Only the CDR3 part of the read is kept: 45 bases, read in frame from the first base. According to the germline V gene (reference sequence), CDR1 reads LNHDA and CDR2 reads SQIVND.

To note about this clone: The target of this receptor is not known. No clone much larger than this one lies a single base away; base qualities are absent.

The paper as a whole reports these results and caveats: Low levels of normalized T-cell clonal expansion were also seen in some nonresponding patients. After ivuxolimab, CD8+ T cells had more expanded clones than CD4+ T cells on average. Antigen specificity was not determined for the clonally expanded peripheral T cells. In the 0.1-3.0 mg/kg groups, partial responders were among the patients with the lowest normalized peripheral clonal expansion, particularly in CD8+ T cells. Clonal expansion of both CD4+ and CD8+ blood T cells was observed from baseline to week 6 at doses 0.1 to 3.0 mg/kg.

To sequence the TCRbeta CDR3 region, genomic DNA was isolated from the sorted cells. TCRbeta CDR3 regions were sequenced using the immunoSEQ Assay. Here the immuneACCESS table is served through TCRdb, limited to in-frame sequences with V and J called. Missing clones are a known gap in these copies; in checked studies unresolved V genes cover under half, and the rest lacks a known reason. In this sample the table shows over 65,000 clones, 86% of which occur a single time. The ten largest clonotypes hold 6.5% of the sample. Here the chain combines TRBV19 and TRBJ2-7, and TRBD1 aligns with 9 junction nucleotides. This clonotype was sampled from an adult with an advanced solid tumor such as melanoma, head and neck, liver or kidney cancer. This material consisted of CD4+ or CD8+ T cells sorted from blood, taken in a trial of the OX40 agonist ivuxolimab. This receptor has the CDR3 CASSMPGTGNYEQYF. The nucleotide sequence is TGTGCCAGTAGTATGCCGGGGACAGGGAACTACGAGCAGTACTTC.